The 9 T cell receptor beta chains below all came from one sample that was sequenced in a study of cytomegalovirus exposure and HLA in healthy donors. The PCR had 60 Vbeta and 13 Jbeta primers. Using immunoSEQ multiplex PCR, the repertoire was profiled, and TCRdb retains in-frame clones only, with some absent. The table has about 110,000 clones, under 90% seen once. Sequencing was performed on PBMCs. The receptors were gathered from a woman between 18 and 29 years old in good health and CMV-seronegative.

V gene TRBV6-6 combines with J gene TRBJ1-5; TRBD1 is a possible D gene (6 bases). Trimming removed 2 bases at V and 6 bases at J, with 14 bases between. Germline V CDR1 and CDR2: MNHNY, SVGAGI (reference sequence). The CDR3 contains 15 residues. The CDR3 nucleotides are TGTGCCAGCAGTTACGTACAGGGCACCGGTCAGCCCCAGCATTTT. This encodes CASSYVQGTGQPQHF.

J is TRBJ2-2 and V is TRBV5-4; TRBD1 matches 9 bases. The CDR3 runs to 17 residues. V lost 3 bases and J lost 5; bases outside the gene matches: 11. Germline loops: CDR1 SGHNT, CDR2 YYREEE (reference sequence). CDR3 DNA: TGTGCCAGCAGCTGGAGGCCGGGACAGGGAGAGACCGGGGAGCTGTTTTTT. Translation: CASSWRPGQGETGELFF.

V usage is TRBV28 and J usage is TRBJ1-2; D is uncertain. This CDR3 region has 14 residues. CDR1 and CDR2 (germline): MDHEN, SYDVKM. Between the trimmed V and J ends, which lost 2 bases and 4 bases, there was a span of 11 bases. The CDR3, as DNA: TGTGCCAGCAGTTTACCAGGCCCCTTCTATGGCTACACCTTC. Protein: CASSLPGPFYGYTF.

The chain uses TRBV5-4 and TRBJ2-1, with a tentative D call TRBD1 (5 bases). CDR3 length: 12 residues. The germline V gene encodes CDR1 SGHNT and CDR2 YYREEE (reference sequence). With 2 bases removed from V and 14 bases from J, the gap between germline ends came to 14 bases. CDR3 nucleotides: TGTGCCAGCAGCTTAAGGGGTTTTAGAAAGTTCTTC. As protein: CASSLRGFRKFF.

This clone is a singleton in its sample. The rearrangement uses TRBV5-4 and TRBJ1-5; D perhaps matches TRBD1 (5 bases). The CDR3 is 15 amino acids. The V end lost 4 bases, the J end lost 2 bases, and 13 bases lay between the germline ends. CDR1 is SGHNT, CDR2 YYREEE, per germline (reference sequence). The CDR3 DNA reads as TGTGCCAGCAGCCCCGGCAGGGAAGGCAATCAGCCCCAGCATTTT. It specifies CASSPGREGNQPQHF.

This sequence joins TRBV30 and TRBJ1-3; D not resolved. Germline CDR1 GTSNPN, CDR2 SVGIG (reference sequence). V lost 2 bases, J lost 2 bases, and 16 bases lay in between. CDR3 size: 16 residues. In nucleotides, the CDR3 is TGTGCCTGGAGTCCCCGGGCTCCGAGGGCTGGAAACACCATATATTTT. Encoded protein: CAWSPRAPRAGNTIYF.

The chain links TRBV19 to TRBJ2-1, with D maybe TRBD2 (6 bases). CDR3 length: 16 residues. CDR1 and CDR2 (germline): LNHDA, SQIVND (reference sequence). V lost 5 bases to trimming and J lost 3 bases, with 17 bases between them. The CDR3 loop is CASSATGTADYNEQFF. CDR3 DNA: TGTGCCAGTAGTGCCACCGGGACTGCTGACTACAATGAGCAGTTCTTC.

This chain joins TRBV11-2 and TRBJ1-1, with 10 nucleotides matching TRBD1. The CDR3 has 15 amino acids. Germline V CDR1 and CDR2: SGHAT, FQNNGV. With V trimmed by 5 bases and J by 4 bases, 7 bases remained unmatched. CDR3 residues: CASSPQTGGVTEAFF. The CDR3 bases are TGTGCCAGCAGCCCTCAGACAGGGGGCGTCACTGAAGCTTTCTTT.

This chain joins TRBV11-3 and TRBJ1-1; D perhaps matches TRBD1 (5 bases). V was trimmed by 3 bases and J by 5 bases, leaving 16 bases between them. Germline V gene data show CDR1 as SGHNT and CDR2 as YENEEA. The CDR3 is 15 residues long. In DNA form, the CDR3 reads TGTGCCAGCAGCTTGGGTCAGGGCAGAGAAACTGAAGCTTTCTTT. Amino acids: CASSLGQGRETEAFF.